What follows are 21 T cell receptor beta chains derived from one specimen sequenced in a study of blood T cell repertoires in COVID-19 (TCRdb year 2020). The library was obtained by the immunoSEQ multiplex PCR assay. Here the immuneACCESS table is served through TCRdb, limited to in-frame sequences with V and J called. Missing clones are a known gap in these copies; in checked studies unresolved V genes cover under half, and the rest lacks a known reason. The sample table shows a few hundred thousand clones, and 84% are seen once. The leading ten clones occupy more than 15% of the sample. Sequenced material: peripheral blood. The receptors come from a person aged 65 to 85 with COVID-19, enrolled during active disease.

V gene TRBV6-5 combines with J gene TRBJ1-4; no clear D gene. The CDR3 consists of 12 residues. V gave up 5 bases and J gave up 8 bases, with 9 bases separating them. Germline CDR1 and CDR2: MNHEY and SVGAGI. CDR3 sequence (DNA): TGTGCCAGCAGTCCTAGCAGGGAAAAACTGTTTTTT. Its translation: CASSPSREKLFF.

The chain joins TRBV6-6 to TRBJ1-1; TRBD1 agrees at 8 bases. CDR1 is MNHNY, CDR2 SVGAGI, per germline (reference sequence). J lost 8 bases, V lost 7 bases, and 9 bases had no gene match. There are 13 residues in the CDR3. CDR3 in DNA: TGTGCCAGCAACATGGGACAGGAGAAAGAAGCTTTCTTT. Translating it yields CASNMGQEKEAFF.

The chain employs TRBV6-6 and TRBJ2-5, with a possible D match to TRBD2 (6 bases). V lost 7 bases to trimming and J lost 3 bases, with 9 bases between them. The CDR3 loop spans 12 amino acids. Germline CDR1 MNHNY, CDR2 SVGAGI (reference sequence). The CDR3 protein is CASNGEEETQYF. CDR3 coding DNA: TGTGCCAGCAATGGGGAGGAAGAGACCCAGTACTTC.

V usage is TRBV5-6 and J usage is TRBJ2-5, with D possibly matching TRBD1 (6 bases). The germline V gene has CDR1 SGHDT and CDR2 YYEEEE. V dropped 6 bases and J dropped 5 bases, with 14 bases sitting between them. CDR3 size: 13 residues. CDR3 bases: TGTGCCAGCACCCTCAGGGGAAGGGAGACCCAGTACTTC. This sequence encodes CASTLRGRETQYF.

The chain links TRBV5-1 to TRBJ2-7; D is perhaps TRBD1 (5 bases). The CDR3 totals 14 residues. The V end lost 1 base, the J end lost 5 bases, and 13 bases lay between the germline ends. CDR1 and CDR2 (germline): SGHRS, YFSETQ. CDR3 DNA: TGCGCCAGCAGCTTGCGACAGTTAAAAGACGAGCAGTACTTC. Translating it yields CASSLRQLKDEQYF.

This sequence joins TRBV5-1 and TRBJ2-7; no clear D. Trimming left V 0 bases short and J 5 bases short, with 12 bases between. The CDR3 spans 14 residues. Per germline, CDR1 SGHRS and CDR2 YFSETQ. For the CDR3, the DNA is TGCGCCAGCAGCTTGGATTATAAATCCCACGAGCAGTACTTC. Translating it yields CASSLDYKSHEQYF.

The V and J genes are TRBV5-1 and TRBJ2-5; 8 nucleotides match TRBD2. Trimming removed 4 bases from V and 6 bases from J; junction bases left unmatched: 17. The CDR3 consists of 17 residues. Germline lookup yields CDR1 SGHRS and CDR2 YFSETQ. CDR3 amino acids: CASSTLGTGTSLQTQYF. CDR3 coding DNA: TGCGCCAGCAGCACTCTAGGAACCGGGACTAGTTTACAGACCCAGTACTTC.

The chain links TRBV21-1 to TRBJ1-5. TRBV21-1 is a pseudogene locus. The CDR3 is made up of 13 amino acids. CDR3 in amino acids: CASKEWSAQPQHF. The CDR3 nucleotides are TGTGCCAGCAAGGAGTGGTCGGCTCAGCCCCAGCATTTT.

DNA for the CDR3: TGTGCCAGCAGTGACTCGTTTAGCGGGGGCCGGGGCACCGGGGAGCTGTTTTTT. This gives the protein CASSDSFSGGRGTGELFF. The gene calls are TRBV6-4 and TRBJ2-2; 9 bases fit TRBD2. Germline CDR1 MRHNA, CDR2 SNTAGT. The V and J ends lost 0 bases and 4 bases, in that order; junction bases with no gene match: 9. The CDR3 covers 18 residues.

The chain has TRBV6-5 and TRBJ2-3; 10 nucleotides line up with TRBD2. Trimming at V came to 9 bases and at J to 0 bases, leaving 3 bases not matched to a gene. Germline CDR1 MNHEY, CDR2 SVGAGI. The CDR3 covers 14 residues. CDR3 loop: CASTSGTSTDTQYF. In nucleotides, the CDR3 is TGTGCCAGTACTAGCGGGACTAGCACAGATACGCAGTATTTT.

The gene calls are TRBV19 and TRBJ1-5, with TRBD1 matching 7 bases. The germline gives CDR1 LNHDA, CDR2 SQIVND (reference sequence). The CDR3 spans 16 residues. J gave up 0 bases and V 5 bases, and 7 bases lay outside the gene matches. The CDR3 DNA sequence: TGTGCCAGTAGTGACCAACAGGGGTATAGCAATCAGCCCCAGCATTTT. It is translated as CASSDQQGYSNQPQHF.

The chain carries TRBV6-6 and TRBJ1-2; 9 nucleotides line up with TRBD1. Germline loops: CDR1 MNHNY, CDR2 SVGAGI (reference sequence). This CDR3 comprises 13 residues. With 7 bases clipped from V and 8 bases from J, the junction kept 8 bases outside the gene matches. CDR3 residues: CASNPTGGDGYTF. CDR3 sequence (DNA): TGTGCCAGCAATCCAACAGGGGGCGACGGCTACACCTTC.

Notes on this clone: One end of the junction varies from germline; a read error may be responsible. This chain links TRBV19 with TRBJ2-7, with D possibly matching TRBD1 (5 bases). Germline V CDR1 and CDR2: LNHDA, SQIVND (reference sequence). This CDR3 comprises 14 residues. DNA for the CDR3: TGTGCCAGTAGTACGAGACTGGACACCGGAATCTCCGTCTTC. Its translation is CASSTRLDTGISVF.

V is TRBV7-2 and J is TRBJ2-7, with a weak D call TRBD2 (5 bases). V was shortened by 4 bases and J by 3 bases, with 10 bases between the two germline ends. Looked up from germline, CDR1 is SGHTA and CDR2 is FQGNSA. The CDR3 totals 13 residues. The CDR3 is CASSSSLGYEQYF. The CDR3 DNA follows: TGTGCCAGCAGCTCTTCACTAGGCTACGAGCAGTACTTC.

The chain employs TRBV7-2 and TRBJ1-1, with no clear D. This CDR3 spans 15 amino acids. V shed 0 bases and J shed 0 bases, with 8 bases lying between them. In germline, CDR1 is SGHTA, CDR2 FQGNSA. Here the CDR3 DNA reads TGTGCCAGCAGCTTAGCGGGCAGGCTGAACACTGAAGCTTTCTTT. Residues: CASSLAGRLNTEAFF.

As DNA, the CDR3 is TGTGCCATCAGTGAGTCGAACGCGGGACAGCTAAAGGCTGAAGCTTTCTTT. Protein: CAISESNAGQLKAEAFF. This chain links TRBV10-3 with TRBJ1-1; the match to TRBD1 covers 7 bases. The CDR3 contains 17 residues. The junction had 13 bases not matched to a gene; V was cut back by 0 bases and J by 6 bases. Germline V gene sequence: CDR1 ENHRY, CDR2 SYGVKD.

The chain employs TRBV5-1 and TRBJ2-7; TRBD2 aligns across 10 bases. The length of the CDR3 is 15 residues. Germline CDR1 reads SGHRS; CDR2 reads YFSETQ. The J segment lost 6 bases and the V segment lost 4 bases, leaving 10 bases of the junction unmatched. The CDR3 nucleotides are TGCGCCAGCAGCCCCCTGGTCTCTAGCGGGAGCGAGCAGTACTTC. Amino acids: CASSPLVSSGSEQYF.

The rearrangement links TRBV27 to TRBJ2-7; tentatively, D is TRBD1 (5 bases). Per the germline V gene, CDR1 is MNHEY and CDR2 is SMNVEV (reference sequence). V was shortened by 10 bases and J by 1 base, with 11 bases between the two germline ends. CDR3 length equals 12 residues. CDR3 sequence: CAKRSGSYEQYF. In DNA, the CDR3 is TGTGCCAAACGCTCAGGGTCCTACGAGCAGTACTTC.

The rearrangement links TRBV20-1 to TRBJ2-1, with 7 bases lining up with TRBD2. This CDR3 spans 12 amino acids. Germline V gives CDR1 DFQATT, CDR2 SNEGSKA (reference sequence). The J segment lost 8 bases and the V segment lost 3 bases, leaving 4 bases of the junction unmatched. As DNA, the CDR3 is TGCAGTGCTAGTTCCGGGGGGTATGAGCAGTTCTTC. Residues: CSASSGGYEQFF.

This clone was seen a few times. The chain links TRBV6-2 or TRBV6-3 to TRBJ1-5, with a tentative D call TRBD1 (6 bases). Germline CDR1 MNHEY, CDR2 SVGEGT. With 0 bases removed from V and 4 bases from J, the gap between germline ends came to 13 bases. CDR3 length: 16 residues. The CDR3 spells CASSYSGGQSNQPQHF. The CDR3 DNA sequence: TGTGCCAGCAGTTACTCCGGCGGACAGAGTAATCAGCCCCAGCATTTT.

The chain is built from TRBV3-1 (or the pseudogene TRBV3-2) and TRBJ2-1; D unclear. Germline assignment: CDR1 LGHDT and CDR2 YNNKEL (reference sequence). V lost 5 bases to trimming and J lost 1 base, with 12 bases between them. This CDR3 region has 15 residues. Here the CDR3 reads CASSKVGQSYNEQFF. The CDR3 DNA follows: TGTGCCAGCAGCAAGGTGGGCCAGTCCTACAATGAGCAGTTCTTC.